The 29 T cell receptor beta chains below were found in one sample sequenced in a study of blood T cell repertoires in COVID-19. Data came from immunoSEQ multiplex PCR; TCRdb stores just in-frame clones and leaves some out. The sample yields 150,000 to 180,000 clones, about 80% seen once. The sample comprised peripheral blood. All receptors derive from a woman aged 60-75 years with acute or convalescent COVID-19.

The rearrangement joins TRBV19 to TRBJ1-4; a weak D match, TRBD1 (6 bases). Germline CDR1 and CDR2: LNHDA and SQIVND (reference sequence). Trimming cost V 3 bases and J 5 bases, with 10 bases left between them. The CDR3 totals 14 residues. As DNA, the CDR3 is TGTGCCAGTAGTATGACAGGTGCCAATGAAAAACTGTTTTTT. The encoded protein is CASSMTGANEKLFF.

This chain joins TRBV30 and TRBJ2-5, with TRBD2 matching 7 bases. Germline trimming cut 2 bases from V and 2 bases from J; bases unmatched to any gene: 2. Germline V gene lookup returns CDR1 GTSNPN and CDR2 SVGIG (reference sequence). The CDR3 contains 13 residues. Here the CDR3 DNA reads TGTGCCTGGAGTAGGACTAGGCAAGAGACCCAGTACTTC. Translated, it gives CAWSRTRQETQYF.

The chain carries TRBV30 and TRBJ2-3; TRBD1 agrees at 7 bases. V lost 5 bases to trimming and J lost 6 bases; unmatched junction nucleotides: 5. The CDR3 runs 12 residues. Germline CDR1 reads GTSNPN; CDR2 reads SVGIG (reference sequence). The CDR3 region has the DNA TGTGCCTGGTCAACAGGGGCGGATACGCAGTATTTT. Protein product: CAWSTGADTQYF.

This clone was seen a single time. The chain combines TRBV30 with TRBJ1-2, with 12 bases aligning to TRBD1. Losses at the gene ends were 0 bases for V and 8 bases for J; bases not matched to a gene: 4. In germline, CDR1 is GTSNPN, CDR2 SVGIG (reference sequence). This CDR3 has 14 residues. CDR3 in DNA: TGTGCCTGGAGTGTAGGGACAGGGGGCTACGGCTACACCTTC. It specifies CAWSVGTGGYGYTF.

J is TRBJ2-7 and V is TRBV28; perhaps TRBD1 as D (5 bases). The V end was cut by 5 bases, the J end by 2 bases, with 13 bases between. The V gene's germline CDR1 is MDHEN and CDR2 SYDVKM. The CDR3 has 14 amino acids. The CDR3 sequence is CASSRQSAAYEQYV. CDR3 nucleotides: TGTGCCAGCAGTCGACAGTCCGCAGCCTACGAGCAGTACGTC.

This sequence joins TRBV28 and TRBJ2-3; D remains ambiguous. The germline CDR1 and CDR2 sequences are MDHEN and SYDVKM. The CDR3 spans 12 residues. V was clipped by 6 bases and J by 1 base, with 5 bases between them. This chain's CDR3 is CASSLRTDTQYF. The CDR3 DNA follows: TGTGCCAGCAGCCTACGCACAGATACGCAGTATTTT. Variable domain in full (rest from reference TRBV28 and TRBJ2-3): DVKVTQSSRYLVKRTGEKVFLECVQDMDHENMFWYRQDPGLGLRLIYFSYDVKMKEKGDIPEGYSVSREKKERFSLILESASTNQTSMYLCASSLRTDTQYFGPGTRLTVL.

The rearrangement links TRBV11-3 to TRBJ2-5, with 11 bases lining up with TRBD1. CDR1 SGHNT and CDR2 YENEEA come from the germline V gene. Losses at the gene ends were 5 bases for V and 5 bases for J; bases not matched to a gene: 7. The CDR3 has 15 residues. CDR3 amino acids: CASSLGTGGTETQYF. In DNA, the CDR3 is TGTGCCAGCAGCCTCGGGACAGGGGGTACGGAGACCCAGTACTTC.

In its sample, this clone was seen a few times. As DNA, the CDR3 is TGCGCCAGCAGCTTGGCACGGACCGGGGAGCTGTTTTTT. This gives the protein CASSLARTGELFF. The chain couples TRBV5-1 to TRBJ2-2, with D unclear. Germline CDR1 and CDR2: SGHRS and YFSETQ. This CDR3 region has 13 residues. V gave up 0 bases and J gave up 5 bases, with 5 bases separating them.

The V and J genes are TRBV21-1 and TRBJ1-2; the table assigns TRBD1, which was not confirmed against the DNA. TRBV21-1 constitutes a pseudogene. The CDR3 sequence is 11 residues long. CDR3 DNA sequence: TGTGCCAGCAGGCCCCAGGGTTCACCCACCTTC. Its protein product is CASRPQGSPTF.

The count of this clone is one. The genes are TRBV9 and TRBJ2-3, with D possibly TRBD1 on 5 matching bases. The CDR3 consists of 14 residues. Germline CDR1 and CDR2: SGDLS and YYNGEE. The V end lost 1 base, the J end lost 2 bases, and 8 bases lay between the germline ends. CDR3 protein: CASSVRTNTDTQYF. CDR3 in DNA: TGTGCCAGCAGCGTACGGACAAACACAGATACGCAGTATTTT.

The V call is TRBV6-2 or TRBV6-3, the J call TRBJ2-1; 8 nucleotides agree with TRBD2. This CDR3 region has 15 residues. The V and J ends lost 2 bases and 15 bases, in that order; junction bases with no gene match: 15. Looked up from germline, CDR1 is MNHEY and CDR2 is SVGEGT. The CDR3 coding sequence is TGTGCCAGCAGTTACGCGGCGGGGGGCCAGAGTTCTGGGTTCTTC. Encoded protein: CASSYAAGGQSSGFF.

This chain connects TRBV7-8 to TRBJ2-1, with D maybe TRBD1 (5 bases). V lost 5 bases and J lost 2, with 19 bases in between. The CDR3 sequence is 17 residues long. CDR1 is SGHVS and CDR2 is FQNEAQ in the germline V gene. Here the CDR3 DNA reads TGTGCCAGCAGCCATAAGGGGCCTTTGAGCCCCTACAATGAGCAGTTCTTC. Amino acids: CASSHKGPLSPYNEQFF.

This sequence joins TRBV7-6 and TRBJ1-3; TRBD1 matches at 8 bases. CDR1 is SGHVS and CDR2 is FNYEAQ in the germline V gene. Losses at the gene ends were 3 bases for V and 7 bases for J; bases not matched to a gene: 8. This CDR3 contains 15 residues. This chain's CDR3 is CASSLTGAHTNTIYF. The CDR3 DNA reads TGTGCCAGCAGCTTGACAGGGGCTCATACTAACACCATATATTTT.

V is TRBV2 and J is TRBJ1-5, with 9 bases lining up with TRBD1. Germline V gives CDR1 SNHLY, CDR2 FYNNEI. Trimming at V came to 6 bases and at J to 5 bases, leaving 5 bases not matched to a gene. This CDR3 region has 14 residues. The chain's CDR3 is CASSYGQGYQPQHF. The CDR3 DNA reads as TGTGCCAGCAGCTACGGACAGGGGTATCAGCCCCAGCATTTT.

The J gene is TRBJ1-5, the V gene TRBV4-1; D call uncertain. There are 17 residues in the CDR3. Looked up from germline, CDR1 is MGHRA and CDR2 is YSYEKL. V lost 3 bases to trimming and J lost 1 base, with 16 bases between them. In nucleotides, the CDR3 is TGCGCCAGCAGCCAGCGGGCCATCCAGATCAGCAATCAGCCCCAGCATTTT. It codes for CASSQRAIQISNQPQHF.

The rearrangement joins TRBV10-3 to TRBJ2-3, with TRBD2 matching 15 bases. CDR3 size: 19 residues. The junction had 7 bases not matched to a gene; V was cut back by 3 bases and J by 0 bases. Germline V CDR1 and CDR2: ENHRY, SYGVKD. CDR3 protein: CAISDWTSGGGRSTDTQYF. CDR3 in DNA: TGTGCCATCAGTGACTGGACTAGCGGGGGGGGCCGTAGCACAGATACGCAGTATTTT.

The chain is built from TRBV19 and TRBJ1-2, with TRBD1 matching 7 bases. The CDR3 totals 13 residues. CDR1 and CDR2 (germline): LNHDA, SQIVND (reference sequence). The ends lost 4 bases at V and 2 bases at J; junction bases unmatched: 1. Here the CDR3 reads CASSTQGNYGYTF. DNA for the CDR3: TGTGCCAGTAGTACACAGGGGAACTATGGCTACACCTTC.

In its sample, this clone was seen once. The chain links TRBV6-6 to TRBJ1-1; no reliable D call. Trimming stripped 4 bases from V and 1 base from J, with 16 bases between. There are 16 residues in the CDR3. Per germline, CDR1 MNHNY and CDR2 SVGAGI (reference sequence). DNA of the CDR3: TGTGCCAGCAGTTCCCTACTGCAACGGGAGAACACTGAAGCTTTCTTT. Protein sequence: CASSSLLQRENTEAFF.

The chain has TRBV5-1 and TRBJ1-2; D possibly corresponds to TRBD1 (6 bases). V was cut by 0 bases and J by 4 bases, with 16 bases left in between. The germline gives CDR1 SGHRS, CDR2 YFSETQ. The CDR3 spans 16 residues. The CDR3, as DNA: TGCGCCAGCAGCTTGGGTCCAGGGGACGAAGGCTATGGCTACACCTTC. Its protein is CASSLGPGDEGYGYTF. The variable domain in full, with the rest retrieved from reference TRBV5-1 and TRBJ1-2, is KAGVTQTPRYLIKTRGQQVTLSCSPISGHRSVSWYQQTPGQGLQFLFEYFSETQRNKGNFPGRFSGRQFSNSRSEMNVSTLELGDSALYLCASSLGPGDEGYGYTFGSGTRLTVV.

The V call is TRBV18, the J call TRBJ2-5; TRBD1 is a possible D gene (6 bases). This CDR3 has 15 amino acids. CDR1 is KGHSH, CDR2 LQKENI, per germline. V dropped 3 bases and J dropped 5 bases, with 16 bases sitting between them. CDR3 nucleotides: TGTGCCAGCTCACCTTCTAAGGGGGTAGTGGAGACCCAGTACTTC. Translated: CASSPSKGVVETQYF.

This sequence joins TRBV6-5 and TRBJ1-1; no definite D call. Germline assignment: CDR1 MNHEY and CDR2 SVGAGI. V lost 6 bases and J lost 4, with 12 bases in between. The CDR3 has 13 residues. DNA for the CDR3: TGTGCCAGCAGGAACTACGGCGGCACTGAAGCTTTCTTT. This gives the protein CASRNYGGTEAFF.

V is TRBV28 and J is TRBJ2-1, with 14 positions matching TRBD2. Germline CDR1 and CDR2: MDHEN and SYDVKM. V trimming: 5 bases; J trimming: 7 bases; junction bases outside the gene matches: 13. The CDR3 sequence is 18 residues long. CDR3 amino acids: CASSTPGLAGAIVNEQFF. The CDR3 nucleotides are TGTGCCAGCAGTACGCCGGGACTAGCGGGGGCCATTGTAAATGAGCAGTTCTTC.

This chain connects TRBV9 to TRBJ1-2; the match to TRBD1 covers 7 bases. V dropped 3 bases and J dropped 7; count of bases not matched to a gene: 9. The CDR3 loop spans 14 amino acids. Germline lookup yields CDR1 SGDLS and CDR2 YYNGEE. The CDR3 here is CASSAGAGGGGYTF. The CDR3 DNA is TGTGCCAGCAGCGCAGGGGCAGGGGGAGGTGGCTACACCTTC.

This clone was detected once. J is TRBJ2-5 and V is TRBV7-2; 8 bases match TRBD2. Germline CDR1 SGHTA, CDR2 FQGNSA. CDR3 length: 13 amino acids. The trim removed 5 bases at V and 5 bases at J, leaving 4 bases unmatched. CDR3 sequence (DNA): TGTGCCAGCAGCCGGGGGGGTGATGAGACCCAGTACTTC. Its protein is CASSRGGDETQYF.

The gene calls are TRBV28 and TRBJ1-5, with no clear D. Germline V gives CDR1 MDHEN, CDR2 SYDVKM. Trimming took off 7 bases at V and 1 base at J, with 14 bases between the two ends. CDR3 length equals 15 residues. The CDR3 sequence: CASTHKRRSNQPQHF. In DNA form, the CDR3 reads TGTGCCAGCACCCATAAGCGTCGGAGCAATCAGCCCCAGCATTTT.

This chain uses TRBV4-1 with TRBJ2-2; no clear D. The V gene's germline CDR1 is MGHRA and CDR2 YSYEKL. V lost 3 bases to trimming and J lost 2 bases, with 7 bases between them. CDR3 length: 14 residues. CDR3 loop: CASSQNTNTGELFF. CDR3 DNA sequence: TGCGCCAGCAGCCAGAACACCAACACCGGGGAGCTGTTTTTT.

This chain connects TRBV4-1 to TRBJ2-3, with 14 bases fitting TRBD2. V lost 4 bases, J lost 0 bases, and 6 bases stayed unmatched. The CDR3 has 18 amino acids. CDR1 and CDR2 (germline): MGHRA, YSYEKL. The chain's CDR3 is CASSPRTSGGTSTDTQYF. DNA for the CDR3: TGCGCCAGCAGCCCTCGGACTAGCGGGGGGACTAGCACAGATACGCAGTATTTT.

The J gene is TRBJ1-1, the V gene TRBV30, with 8 bases identical to TRBD1. This CDR3 spans 14 amino acids. V was clipped by 7 bases and J by 2 bases; unmatched bases: 9. Germline assignment: CDR1 GTSNPN and CDR2 SVGIG (reference sequence). This CDR3 is CAYSRRGHNTEAFF. CDR3 coding DNA: TGTGCCTACTCACGCAGGGGGCATAACACTGAAGCTTTCTTT.

This clone appeared a single time. The chain combines TRBV9 with TRBJ2-3, with a possible D match to TRBD2 (6 bases). The V gene lost 0 bases and the J gene lost 6 bases, with 14 bases spanning the gap. The CDR3 totals 15 residues. The germline V gene has CDR1 SGDLS and CDR2 YYNGEE. The CDR3 sequence is CASSVEGGRGDTQYF. In DNA, the CDR3 is TGTGCCAGCAGCGTAGAGGGAGGACGAGGGGATACGCAGTATTTT.